This T cell receptor (beta chain) was captured by sequencing in a study of Graves' ophthalmopathy and Graves' hyperthyroidism listed by TCRdb under 2018. Broadly, across the study: Hyperthyroidism was considered stable if no progression to ophthalmopathy occurred within 18 months of follow-up. For independent validation, a separate cohort was made up of 18 hyperthyroidism patients plus 17 patients who later progressed from hyperthyroidism to ophthalmopathy. To tell Graves' ophthalmopathy apart from Graves' hyperthyroidism, and to predict which patients would progress to ophthalmopathy, the study relied on TCR beta repertoire signatures. Following sampling, methimazole starting at 30 mg daily was administered to hyperthyroidism patients, and high-dose intravenous methylprednisolone was administered to ophthalmopathy patients. In total, under 150 blood samples were TCR-sequenced: fewer than 50 ophthalmopathy, some 75 hyperthyroidism and roughly 17 hyperthyroidism-to-ophthalmopathy patients. A discovery set of more than 90 patients (43 ophthalmopathy, 55 to 65 stable hyperthyroidism) was enrolled to explore V-J signatures distinguishing ophthalmopathy from hyperthyroidism. In over 5 hyperthyroidism patients, the T-cell repertoire of thyroid tissue was compared with the T-cell repertoire of blood. The paper as a whole reports these results and caveats: In validation, the model predicted ophthalmopathy progression with 55% to 71% sensitivity and around 72% specificity; more than ten predicted patients were CT-confirmed with GO in a median of roughly 6.8 months. In cross-validation, the 13-signature model distinguished ophthalmopathy from stable hyperthyroidism with less than 90% sensitivity and 81.08% specificity, while in the test set the corresponding values were approximately 79% and 70%. Most expanded thyroid clonotypes with a frequency above 0.001 also appeared in blood, which suggests that blood repertoires may reflect the immune response in the thyroid. No statistical method was used to predetermine the sample size, and group allocation was not hidden from the investigators.

From the cysteine through the phenylalanine, the CDR3 covers 15 amino acids. Just the 45-base CDR3 DNA is kept, in frame starting at base 1. Germline trimming: 3 bases from V, 0 bases from J; junction bases outside gene matches: 4. CDR1 and CDR2 are read off the germline V gene (reference sequence) as LNHNV and YYDKDF. Hyperthyroidism patients were newly diagnosed, were aged 18 to 65 years, and had a disease duration under 2 months. Anyone with other autoimmune diseases, uncontrolled infections, pregnancy or lactation was excluded from the study. Diagnosis was based on clinical symptoms, serum thyroxine, TRAb, thyroid ultrasound and orbital computed tomography. Total RNA was extracted with Trizol reagent and quality-checked on an Agilent 2100 Bioanalyzer. As concerns this clonotype: Its cognate antigen has yet to be identified. Base quality data are lacking; no much larger clone is found one base away.

TCR beta CDR3 regions were amplified from RNA transcripts for repertoire sequencing. A first-round RT-PCR used HTBI primers with the Qiagen OneStep RT-PCR kit, followed by a second-round multiplex PCR, size selection and purification. The libraries underwent paired-end sequencing with 100 bp reads on an Illumina HiSeq2000. The paper's data handling went like this. SOAPnuke was used for read processing, and reads with adapters, uncalled bases, a mean Phred below 15, or no exact constant-primer or identifier match were discarded. COPE v1.2.5 was used to merge high-quality paired reads. Unique nucleotide sequences were defined as clonotypes and aligned to IMGT TRB V, D and J references using MiTCR v1.1. The analysis was limited to V-J combinations with a frequency above 0.0001, which together covered 99.2% of the repertoires. For each V-J combination, a TCR clonal expansion and chaos score was defined as F50 clonal expansion divided by the chaos observed in the TCRdist matrix. Welch's t-statistics and random forest were used to reduce the features to about 12 V-J combinations, which were then used as input to a naive Bayes classifier. The similarity between thyroid and blood repertoires was quantified using the Morisita-Horn index. Through fastp at Q25 and MiXCR, TCRdb rebuilt clones from the public reads, retaining in-frame beta chains. Rows with one shared CDR3 protein collapse into an entry with the most common genes and DNA. TCRdb, rather than the study authors, made the V and J calls. In this sample the table shows some 1.1 million distinct CDR3 sequences, less than 45% of which occur a single time. The top ten clonotypes cover over 8.5% of the sample.

The V gene is TRBV15 and the J gene is TRBJ1-1, with 7 middle bases fitting TRBD1. This receptor was taken from an adult man with Graves' hyperthyroidism. The source material was peripheral blood or thyroid tissue (not recorded which). CDR3 region: CATSRPTGMNTEAFF. The sequence in DNA is TGTGCCACCAGCAGGCCGACAGGGATGAACACTGAAGCTTTCTTT.